This T cell receptor (beta chain) was identified in a study of blood T cell repertoires in COVID-19. Study overall: From T cells, B-cell-depleted T cells, or PBMCs came the material, which was cDNA or gDNA.

This CDR3 region has 15 residues. The V gene end was trimmed by 4 bases and the J gene end by 5 bases; junction bases not matched to a gene: 12. The germline CDR1 and CDR2 sequences are SQVTM and ANQGSEA. Source study methods: Quantification of nucleated cells was approximated via reference gene primer amplification. Assay: immunoSEQ multiplex PCR; the TCRdb copy retains only in-frame clones and omits some. For V, J and clone size, that table is used; D and trimming come from the DNA. The data hold about 52,000 clones, with approximately 80% observed a single time. This clone was seen more than once but under ten times.

Specimen: peripheral blood. The chain couples TRBV29-1 to TRBJ2-7, with TRBD1 matching 9 bases. This TCR was recovered from a man in his 70s with active COVID-19. Written as DNA, the CDR3 is TGCAGCGTTGGGAAACCTGGGACAGGGAGAAACGAGCAGTACTTC. Its protein is CSVGKPGTGRNEQYF.